Below, 14 T cell receptor beta chains from the same sample are listed, as sequenced in a study of cytomegalovirus exposure and HLA in healthy donors. In the PCR, 60 Vbeta and 13 Jbeta primers were used. TCRdb's copy holds only in-frame clones and misses some; the assay was immunoSEQ multiplex PCR. Here the sample table reports roughly 60,000 clones. The sequenced sample consisted of PBMCs. Every receptor here comes from a young woman in good health and CMV-seronegative.

The rearrangement links TRBV7-9 to TRBJ1-2; tentatively, D is TRBD1 (6 bases). Germline values: CDR1 SEHNR, CDR2 FQNEAQ (reference sequence). Trimming stripped 5 bases from V and 4 bases from J, with 14 bases between. The CDR3 has 14 residues. Here the CDR3 DNA reads TGTGCCAGCAGCCCAGGACAGCGCTCCTATGGCTACACCTTC. Protein: CASSPGQRSYGYTF.

This chain joins TRBV9 and TRBJ1-6, with a possible D match to TRBD1 (5 bases). Trimming removed 7 bases from V and 6 bases from J, with 17 bases in between. This CDR3 is built from 15 residues. CDR1 SGDLS and CDR2 YYNGEE come from the germline V gene. The CDR3 DNA follows: TGTGCCAGCTCTCTCACTTGGGGCGGTAATTCACCCCTCCACTTT. The encoded protein is CASSLTWGGNSPLHF.

The CDR3 spells CASSYTGHYGYTF. CDR3 sequence (DNA): TGTGCCAGCAGTTACACAGGGCACTATGGCTACACCTTC. The rearrangement uses TRBV6-5 and TRBJ1-2; D might be TRBD1 (6 bases). Trimming took 2 bases from V and 3 from J, leaving 7 bases between them. The CDR3 contains 13 residues. Per the germline V gene, CDR1 is MNHEY and CDR2 is SVGAGI.

The chain recombines TRBV6-5 with TRBJ2-7; 7 bases are a match to TRBD2. The germline V gene has CDR1 MNHEY and CDR2 SVGAGI. The V gene end was trimmed by 5 bases and the J gene end by 0 bases; junction bases not matched to a gene: 7. CDR3 length equals 15 residues. In DNA form, the CDR3 reads TGTGCCAGCAGTCACGGCGGGGGACTCTCCTACGAGCAGTACTTC. This translates into CASSHGGGLSYEQYF.

The rearrangement joins TRBV2 to TRBJ2-7; 11 bases are a match to TRBD2. The CDR3 has 13 residues. V lost 8 bases, J lost 2 bases, and 2 bases stayed unmatched. Germline CDR1 and CDR2: SNHLY and FYNNEI. The CDR3 spells CASYSGGAYEQYF. The DNA for the CDR3 is TGTGCCAGCTATAGCGGGGGGGCCTACGAGCAGTACTTC.

To note about this clone: Relative to the germline gene, one junction end is altered; a read error may explain this. This sequence joins TRBV30 and TRBJ1-1, with unresolved D. This CDR3 is built from 14 residues. Germline-derived CDR1 and CDR2 are GTSNPN and SVGIG (reference sequence). CDR3 bases: TGTGCCTGCAGTGCCCGTGGAGGGTACACTGAAGCTTTCTTT. Translation gives CACSARGGYTEAFF.

The J gene is TRBJ2-7, the V gene TRBV15, with 7 bases aligning to TRBD1. With V trimmed by 0 bases and J by 2 bases, 4 bases remained unmatched. Germline CDR1 LNHNV, CDR2 YYDKDF (reference sequence). CDR3 size: 15 residues. CDR3: CATSRDRDSPYEQYF. Written as DNA, the CDR3 is TGTGCCACCAGCAGAGATCGGGACAGCCCCTACGAGCAGTACTTC.

The chain uses TRBV6-5 and TRBJ2-1; D is ambiguous. Germline V gene lookup returns CDR1 MNHEY and CDR2 SVGAGI. Trimming pared 8 bases from V and 0 bases from J, leaving 14 bases between. This CDR3 region has 15 residues. The CDR3 DNA reads TGTGCCAGCTGTGCTACCTGGAGCTCCTACAATGAGCAGTTCTTC. The encoded protein is CASCATWSSYNEQFF.

The V call is TRBV7-8, the J call TRBJ1-6; the D is unclear. Trimming removed 0 bases at V and 0 bases at J, with 3 bases between. In germline, CDR1 is SGHVS, CDR2 FQNEAQ. The CDR3 consists of 15 residues. Here the CDR3 reads CASSLASSYNSPLHF. For the CDR3, the DNA is TGTGCCAGCAGCTTAGCCAGCTCCTATAATTCACCCCTCCACTTT.

The rearrangement joins TRBV4-1 to TRBJ2-3, with a tentative D call TRBD1 (5 bases). The CDR3 spans 14 residues. Germline-derived CDR1 and CDR2 are MGHRA and YSYEKL. V was trimmed by 4 bases and J by 4 bases, leaving 12 bases between them. This chain's CDR3 is CASSPPVGPDTQYF. CDR3 nucleotide sequence: TGCGCCAGCAGCCCCCCGGTGGGGCCAGATACGCAGTATTTT.

The rearrangement uses TRBV15 and TRBJ2-3; weak D call: TRBD1 (6 bases). Germline CDR1 is LNHNV and CDR2 is YYDKDF (reference sequence). Deletions cut 5 bases from V and 2 bases from J, with 23 bases between. This CDR3 has 18 amino acids. The CDR3 DNA sequence: TGTGCCACCAGCGGCCACACCGAGGACAGCCCGCTCACAGATACGCAGTATTTT. This sequence encodes CATSGHTEDSPLTDTQYF.

V and J are TRBV10-3 and TRBJ1-1; tentatively, D is TRBD1 (6 bases). The CDR3 runs to 16 residues. V gave up 2 bases and J gave up 7 bases, with 20 bases separating them. The V gene's germline CDR1 is ENHRY and CDR2 SYGVKD. The CDR3 DNA reads TGTGCCATCAGTGAGCCGCCACAGGGTCAAGGGGGTGAAGCTTTCTTT. Amino acid sequence: CAISEPPQGQGGEAFF.

This chain connects TRBV6-6 to TRBJ1-2, with 9 bases matching TRBD1. Germline assignment: CDR1 MNHNY and CDR2 SVGAGI (reference sequence). This CDR3 spans 15 amino acids. Germline trimming cut 5 bases from V and 2 bases from J; bases unmatched to any gene: 6. The CDR3 loop reads CASSSRGQGNYGYTF. The CDR3 coding sequence is TGTGCCAGCAGTAGCAGGGGACAGGGAAACTATGGCTACACCTTC.

The gene calls are TRBV5-6 and TRBJ2-1; TRBD2 might be the D (5 bases). CDR3 length: 14 residues. V was pared by 0 bases and J by 6 bases, with 10 bases between. The germline gives CDR1 SGHDT, CDR2 YYEEEE. CDR3 region: CASSLGLIPNEQFF. CDR3 nucleotides: TGTGCCAGCAGCTTGGGACTAATTCCCAATGAGCAGTTCTTC.